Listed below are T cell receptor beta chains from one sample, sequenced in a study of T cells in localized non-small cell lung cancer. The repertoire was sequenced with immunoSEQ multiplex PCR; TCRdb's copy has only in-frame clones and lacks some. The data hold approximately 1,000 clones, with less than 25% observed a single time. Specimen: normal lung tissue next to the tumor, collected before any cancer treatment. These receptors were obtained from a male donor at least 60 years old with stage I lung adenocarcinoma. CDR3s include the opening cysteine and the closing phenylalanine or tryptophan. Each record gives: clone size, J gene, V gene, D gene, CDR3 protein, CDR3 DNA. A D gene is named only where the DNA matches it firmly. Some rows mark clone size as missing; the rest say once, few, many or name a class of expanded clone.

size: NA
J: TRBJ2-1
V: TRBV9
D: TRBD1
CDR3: CASNRDRGLGEQFF
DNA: TGTGCCAGCAACCGGGACAGGGGTCTGGGTGAGCAGTTCTTC

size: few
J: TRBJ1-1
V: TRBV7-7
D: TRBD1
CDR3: CASSLLSRTGGTEAFF
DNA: TGTGCCAGCAGCTTATTGTCCCGGACAGGGGGCACTGAAGCTTTCTTT

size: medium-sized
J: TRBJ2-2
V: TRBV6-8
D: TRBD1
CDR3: CASSLQGELAGELFF
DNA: TGTGCCAGCAGTTTACAGGGGGAGTTAGCCGGGGAGCTGTTTTTT

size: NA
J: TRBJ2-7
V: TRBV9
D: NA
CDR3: CASSTLGTSYEQYF
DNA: TGTGCCAGCAGCACTCTTGGGACTTCCTACGAGCAGTACTTC

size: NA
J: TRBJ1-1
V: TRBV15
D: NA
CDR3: CATSRNPSDTEAFF
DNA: TGTGCCACCAGCCGGAACCCATCGGACACTGAAGCTTTCTTT

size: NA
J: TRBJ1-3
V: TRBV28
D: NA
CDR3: CASHGGYAGNTIYF
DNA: TGTGCCAGCCACGGGGGGTACGCTGGAAACACCATATATTTT

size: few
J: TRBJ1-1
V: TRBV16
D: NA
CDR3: CASIPLTTYTEAFF
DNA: TGTGCCAGCATCCCTCTAACGACTTACACTGAAGCTTTCTTT

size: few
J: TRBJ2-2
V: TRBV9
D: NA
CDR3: CASSPSVVGELFF
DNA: TGTGCCAGCAGCCCCTCAGTCGTCGGGGAGCTGTTTTTT

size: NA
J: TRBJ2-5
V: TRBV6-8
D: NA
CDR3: CASSYRTLQETQYF
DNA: TGTGCCAGCAGTTACAGGACGCTACAAGAGACCCAGTACTTC

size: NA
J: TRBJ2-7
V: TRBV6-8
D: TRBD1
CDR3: CASSLYWTGDPGEQYF
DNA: TGTGCCAGCAGCCTGTACTGGACAGGGGACCCCGGTGAGCAGTACTTC

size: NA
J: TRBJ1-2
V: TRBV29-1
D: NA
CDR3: CSVEARINGYTF
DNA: TGCAGCGTTGAAGCTAGGATCAATGGCTACACCTTC

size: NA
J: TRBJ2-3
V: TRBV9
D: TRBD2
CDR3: CASSEWASGSKKDTQYF
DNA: TGTGCCAGCAGTGAGTGGGCTAGCGGGAGTAAAAAAGATACGCAGTATTTT

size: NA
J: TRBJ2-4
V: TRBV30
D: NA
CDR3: CAWSPAGFKAKNIQYF
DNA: TGTGCCTGGAGTCCAGCCGGGTTTAAAGCCAAAAACATTCAGTACTTC

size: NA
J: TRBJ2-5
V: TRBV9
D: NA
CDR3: CASNLYKETQYF
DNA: TGTGCCAGCAACCTTTATAAAGAGACCCAGTACTTC

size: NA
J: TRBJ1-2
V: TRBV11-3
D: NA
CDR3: CASSLVAFPYGYTF
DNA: TGTGCCAGCAGCTTAGTGGCTTTCCCCTATGGCTACACCTTC

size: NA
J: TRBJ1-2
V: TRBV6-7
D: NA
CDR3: CASSYSYGYTF
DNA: TGTGCCAGCAGTTACAGCTATGGCTACACCTTC

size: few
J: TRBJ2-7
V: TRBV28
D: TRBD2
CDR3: CASSYPSGSVRF
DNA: TGTGCCAGCAGTTACCCTAGCGGGAGCGTCCGCTTC

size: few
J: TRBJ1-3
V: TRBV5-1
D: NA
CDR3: CASSPDSGRGNTIYF
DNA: TGCGCCAGCAGCCCGGACAGCGGCCGTGGAAACACCATATATTTT

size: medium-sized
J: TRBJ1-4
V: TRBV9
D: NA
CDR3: CASTRENTNEKLFF
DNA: TGTGCCAGCACTCGGGAAAATACTAATGAAAAACTGTTTTTT

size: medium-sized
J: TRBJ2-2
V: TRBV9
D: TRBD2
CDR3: CASSSSGRVTGELFF
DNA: TGTGCCAGCAGCTCCAGCGGGAGAGTCACCGGGGAGCTGTTTTTT

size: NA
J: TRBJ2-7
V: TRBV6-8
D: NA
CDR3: CASSYSISSYEQYF
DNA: TGTGCCAGCAGTTATTCTATCAGCTCCTACGAGCAGTACTTC

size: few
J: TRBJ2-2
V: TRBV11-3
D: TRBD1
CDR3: CASSLEPGGMSGELFF
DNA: TGTGCCAGCAGCTTAGAGCCAGGGGGTATGTCCGGGGAGCTGTTTTTT

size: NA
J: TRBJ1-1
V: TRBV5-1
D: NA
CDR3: CASSLASPGAQNTEAFF
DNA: TGCGCCAGCAGCTTGGCATCCCCGGGGGCCCAGAACACTGAAGCTTTCTTT